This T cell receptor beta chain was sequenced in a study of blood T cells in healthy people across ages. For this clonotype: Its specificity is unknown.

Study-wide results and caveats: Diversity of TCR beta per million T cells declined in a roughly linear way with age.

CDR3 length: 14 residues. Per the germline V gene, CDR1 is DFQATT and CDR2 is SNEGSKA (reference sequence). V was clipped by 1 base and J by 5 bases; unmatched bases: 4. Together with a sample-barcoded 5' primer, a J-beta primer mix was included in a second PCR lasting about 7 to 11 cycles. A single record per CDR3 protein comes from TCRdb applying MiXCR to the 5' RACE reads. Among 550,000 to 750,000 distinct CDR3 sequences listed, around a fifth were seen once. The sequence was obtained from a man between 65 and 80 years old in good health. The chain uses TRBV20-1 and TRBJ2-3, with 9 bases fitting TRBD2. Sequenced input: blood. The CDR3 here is CSARVAGVVDTQYF. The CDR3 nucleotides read TGCAGTGCTAGAGTAGCGGGAGTAGTAGATACGCAGTATTTT.